The 32 T cell receptor beta chains below all came from one sample that was sequenced in a study of Graves' ophthalmopathy and Graves' hyperthyroidism. From RNA, the CDR3 regions of TCR beta chains were amplified and sequenced. The library came from an HTBI-primed first-round RT-PCR and a second-round multiplex PCR. Using its own MiXCR run on the multiplex PCR reads, TCRdb lists one record per CDR3 protein. The data hold about 390,000 distinct CDR3 sequences, with 15% to 17% observed a single time. The sample taken for sequencing was peripheral blood. These receptors all come from a woman aged 18-35 years with stable Graves' hyperthyroidism.

This clonotype was seen ten or more times. The chain recombines TRBV6-2 or TRBV6-3 with TRBJ2-2, with D possibly being TRBD1 (6 bases). The CDR3 spans 16 residues. Germline V gene data show CDR1 as MNHEY and CDR2 as SVGEGT. V lost 4 bases, J lost 5 bases, and 17 bases lay in between. CDR3 loop: CASSSWTVHTTGELFF. The CDR3 region has the DNA TGTGCCAGCAGTTCCTGGACAGTACACACTACCGGGGAGCTGTTTTTT.

This clonotype was detected many times. For the CDR3, the DNA is TGTGCCAGTAGTATACCCTCCTCTGGAAACACCATATATTTT. This encodes CASSIPSSGNTIYF. J is TRBJ1-3 and V is TRBV19, with no clear D. The CDR3 sequence is 14 residues long. V was cut by 2 bases and J by 0 bases, with 5 bases left in between. The V gene's germline CDR1 is LNHDA and CDR2 SQIVND (reference sequence).

This clonotype showed up many times. The J gene is TRBJ1-1, the V gene TRBV6-2 or TRBV6-3; a possible D gene is TRBD1 (6 bases). The V gene's germline CDR1 is MNHEY and CDR2 SVGEGT. The CDR3 sequence is 13 residues long. Trimming pared 6 bases from V and 4 bases from J, leaving 12 bases between. The CDR3 here is CASSQQGPTEAFF. In DNA form, the CDR3 reads TGTGCCAGCAGCCAACAGGGCCCCACTGAAGCTTTCTTT.

There are many counts of this clonotype. It may be a read error: a sequence one base away is much more abundant. This sequence joins TRBV6-9 and TRBJ2-2; tentatively, D is TRBD1 (6 bases). This CDR3 spans 18 amino acids. Germline V CDR1 and CDR2: MNHGY, SVAAGI. The CDR3 loop is CASSYFTYRQGYTGELLF. CDR3 DNA sequence: TGTGCCAGCAGTTATTTCACGTATCGGCAGGGGTACACCGGGGAGCTGCTTTTT.

Ten or more counts support this clonotype. This sequence joins TRBV10-3 and TRBJ1-3; D might be TRBD1 (6 bases). Looked up from germline, CDR1 is ENHRY and CDR2 is SYGVKD. CDR3 length: 18 amino acids. Trimming took 4 bases from V and 6 from J, leaving 25 bases between them. The CDR3 coding sequence is TGTGCCATCAGTGCCCCGCCCGAAGGACAGCTCGGGCTAAACACCATATATTTT. Protein: CAISAPPEGQLGLNTIYF.

This clonotype was counted at least ten times. The V call is TRBV20-1, the J call TRBJ2-4; 11 bases fit TRBD2. CDR3 size: 17 residues. V lost 1 base, J lost 0 bases, and 5 bases stayed unmatched. CDR1 is DFQATT and CDR2 is SNEGSKA in the germline V gene (reference sequence). In nucleotides, the CDR3 is TGCAGTGCTAGAGGACTAGCGGGACCTTTAGCCAAAAACATTCAGTACTTC. Translating gives CSARGLAGPLAKNIQYF.

In this sample, this clonotype turned up many times. The chain uses TRBV2 and TRBJ1-5; D might be TRBD1 (6 bases). The CDR3 length is 17 residues. The germline gives CDR1 SNHLY, CDR2 FYNNEI. Trimming removed 1 base at V and 2 bases at J, with 15 bases between. The CDR3 reads CASSEDRGGRGNQPQHF. The CDR3 DNA follows: TGTGCCAGCAGTGAAGATAGGGGGGGCAGGGGCAATCAGCCCCAGCATTTT.

This clonotype was detected many times. The rearrangement uses TRBV27 and TRBJ1-1, with a weak D call TRBD1 (6 bases). Germline assignment: CDR1 MNHEY and CDR2 SMNVEV (reference sequence). This CDR3 has 13 residues. Trimming stripped 5 bases from V and 6 bases from J, with 13 bases between. DNA of the CDR3: TGTGCCAGCAGTATCCCGGACAGTCCTGAAGCTTTCTTT. Its translation: CASSIPDSPEAFF.

This clonotype was counted ten times or more. This chain connects TRBV27 to TRBJ1-2, with TRBD1 as a possible D gene (5 bases). This CDR3 is built from 14 residues. The V and J ends lost 5 bases and 7 bases respectively, with 17 bases between them. The germline gives CDR1 MNHEY, CDR2 SMNVEV (reference sequence). The CDR3 is CASSDGAGKFGYTF. CDR3 DNA sequence: TGTGCCAGCAGTGATGGGGCAGGGAAGTTTGGCTACACCTTC.

J is TRBJ2-7 and V is TRBV13; 11 positions agree with TRBD2. The CDR3 is 15 residues long. Trimming removed 5 bases from V and 4 bases from J; junction bases left unmatched: 7. Germline values: CDR1 PRHDT, CDR2 FYEKMQ (reference sequence). The CDR3 nucleotides read TGTGCCAGCAGCCTTCGACTAGCGGGAATGTACGAGCAGTACTTC. It is translated as CASSLRLAGMYEQYF.

This clonotype came up many times. This sequence joins TRBV12-3 or TRBV12-4 and TRBJ1-1; 7 bases map to TRBD1. J lost 7 bases, V lost 5 bases, and 16 bases had no gene match. The CDR3 is made up of 16 amino acids. In nucleotides, the CDR3 is TGTGCCAGCAGTCCAGTGACAGGGTTACGATTCGGTGAAGCTTTCTTT. It yields the protein CASSPVTGLRFGEAFF.

Ten or more counts support this clonotype. This chain links TRBV2 with TRBJ2-5, with 7 bases aligning to TRBD2. CDR1 SNHLY and CDR2 FYNNEI come from the germline V gene. The V and J ends lost 4 bases and 7 bases, in that order; junction bases with no gene match: 3. The CDR3 loop spans 12 amino acids. The CDR3 DNA reads as TGTGCCAGCAGTGCGCCGGGAGGGACCCAGTACTTC. Translated, it gives CASSAPGGTQYF.

This clonotype has at least ten counts. This chain uses TRBV12-3 or TRBV12-4 with TRBJ1-1; no clear D. The ends were cut back, 6 bases at V and 5 bases at J, with 10 bases in the middle. The CDR3 extends over 12 amino acids. The CDR3 sequence is CASSSGRTEAFF. The CDR3 coding sequence is TGTGCCAGCAGCTCAGGACGGACTGAAGCTTTCTTT.

Of note for this clonotype: A clone one base away is much larger, so this may be a read error. The chain recombines TRBV6-1 with TRBJ2-5; possible D gene TRBD2, 7 bases. The CDR3 totals 13 residues. CDR1 MNHNS and CDR2 SASEGT come from the germline V gene. The CDR3 coding sequence is TGTGCCAGCACCACGGGGGGCAAAGAGACCAAGTACTTC. Encoded protein: CASTTGGKETKYF.

Worth noting for this clonotype: One junction end disagrees with the germline gene, perhaps due to a read error. The gene calls are TRBV5-1 and TRBJ1-1; D may be TRBD1 (6 bases). The CDR3 is 16 residues long. The germline V gene has CDR1 SGHRS and CDR2 YFSETQ. The CDR3 is CASSLATGFMNTGAFF. The CDR3 coding sequence is TGCGCCAGCAGCTTGGCCACAGGGTTCATGAACACTGGAGCTTTCTTT.

In its sample, this clonotype was seen many times. This chain uses TRBV7-2 with TRBJ1-2; TRBD1 aligns across 11 bases. CDR1 SGHTA and CDR2 FQGNSA come from the germline V gene. Losses at the gene ends were 3 bases for V and 4 bases for J; bases not matched to a gene: 7. This CDR3 comprises 16 residues. CDR3 residues: CASSFTAGTGGYGYTF. The CDR3, as DNA: TGTGCCAGCAGCTTCACCGCTGGGACAGGGGGCTATGGCTACACCTTC.

This clonotype showed up just a few times. The chain links TRBV5-1 to TRBJ2-5, with a weak D call TRBD2 (5 bases). With 3 bases removed from V and 4 bases from J, the gap between germline ends came to 13 bases. CDR3 length: 14 residues. Looked up from germline, CDR1 is SGHRS and CDR2 is YFSETQ. The CDR3 is CASSSPGSIETQYF. The CDR3 coding sequence is TGCGCCAGCAGCTCCCCGGGATCTATAGAGACCCAGTACTTC.

This clonotype was recorded many times. This chain connects TRBV6-1 to TRBJ1-2, with D maybe TRBD1 (6 bases). CDR1 is MNHNS and CDR2 is SASEGT in the germline V gene. CDR3 length: 15 amino acids. The V end was cut by 1 base, the J end by 4 bases, with 13 bases between. CDR3 protein: CASSEGQGLGYGYTF. The CDR3 nucleotides are TGTGCCAGCAGTGAAGGCCAGGGGCTAGGCTATGGCTACACCTTC.

V gene TRBV12-3 or TRBV12-4 combines with J gene TRBJ2-7; no firm D call. Trimming removed 4 bases from V and 0 bases from J, with 22 bases in between. This CDR3 contains 18 residues. The CDR3 reads CASSYRLLLSWGSYEQYF. The CDR3 nucleotides read TGTGCCAGCAGTTACCGCTTGCTATTGAGTTGGGGCTCCTACGAGCAGTACTTC.

The chain uses TRBV7-8 and TRBJ1-6, with TRBD1 matching over 7 bases. V was clipped by 4 bases and J by 9 bases; unmatched bases: 9. The CDR3 spans 15 residues. The germline CDR1 and CDR2 sequences are SGHVS and FQNEAQ. The CDR3 spells CASSSRTGQGSPLHF. The CDR3 coding sequence is TGTGCCAGCAGCTCGAGGACAGGCCAGGGTTCACCCCTCCACTTT. The complete variable domain, with remaining parts taken from reference TRBV7-8 and TRBJ1-6, reads GAGVSQSPRYKVAKRGQDVALRCDPISGHVSLFWYQQALGQGPEFLTYFQNEAQLDKSGLPSDRFFAERPEGSVSTLKIQRTQQEDSAVYLCASSSRTGQGSPLHFGNGTRLTVT.

This clonotype has at least ten counts. The rearrangement joins TRBV27 to TRBJ1-5, with 8 bases that match TRBD1. CDR3 length: 15 residues. Germline trimming cut 4 bases from V and 5 bases from J; bases unmatched to any gene: 7. CDR1 and CDR2 (germline): MNHEY, SMNVEV (reference sequence). Here the CDR3 reads CASSSRGRRDQPQHF. The CDR3, as DNA: TGTGCCAGCAGTTCCAGGGGGCGCAGGGATCAGCCCCAGCATTTT.

With respect to this clonotype: The junction and the germline gene differ at one end; a read error may be behind it. The chain links TRBV7-9 to TRBJ1-3, with D possibly matching TRBD1 (5 bases). The CDR3 sequence is 14 residues long. CDR1 and CDR2 (germline): SEHNR, FQNEAQ (reference sequence). CDR3 region: CAGSSGGAGNTIYF. For the CDR3, the DNA is TGTGCCGGCAGCTCAGGAGGGGCTGGAAACACCATATATTTT.

J is TRBJ2-7 and V is TRBV6-2 or TRBV6-3; tentatively, D is TRBD1 (5 bases). The germline CDR1 and CDR2 sequences are MNHEY and SVGEGT. The CDR3 has 15 amino acids. The germline V and J ends were trimmed by 2 bases and 2 bases, with 13 bases remaining between them. As DNA, the CDR3 is TGTGCCAGCAGTTACGGACGCCAGGGAACCTACGAGCAGTACTTC. Translated: CASSYGRQGTYEQYF.

The table lists this clonotype with many counts. The rearrangement uses TRBV20-1 and TRBJ2-7; D unresolved. The CDR3 has 13 residues. The germline gives CDR1 DFQATT, CDR2 SNEGSKA (reference sequence). Between the trimmed V and J ends, which lost 5 bases and 0 bases, there was a span of 11 bases. CDR3 amino acids: CSAGVDDSYEQYF. The CDR3 nucleotides are TGCAGTGCTGGGGTGGACGACTCCTACGAGCAGTACTTC.

This clonotype was counted ten times or more. The chain joins TRBV12-3 or TRBV12-4 to TRBJ2-7; weak D call: TRBD1 (5 bases). The CDR3 spans 14 residues. Trimming pared 3 bases from V and 5 bases from J, leaving 14 bases between. CDR3: CASSLVQGVNEQYF. The CDR3, as DNA: TGTGCCAGCAGTTTGGTCCAGGGCGTAAACGAGCAGTACTTC.

This clonotype was recorded at least ten times. The CDR3 region has the DNA TGTGCCAGCAGCGTAGCTGAGGAGGGGGTTTGGTATGGCTACACCTTC. It encodes CASSVAEEGVWYGYTF. The V and J genes are TRBV9 and TRBJ1-2, with a possible D match to TRBD1 (6 bases). Germline V gene sequence: CDR1 SGDLS, CDR2 YYNGEE. V lost 0 bases to trimming and J lost 5 bases, with 17 bases between them. The CDR3 is 16 residues long.

The chain is built from TRBV20-1 and TRBJ1-6; a possible D gene is TRBD1 (5 bases). The V end lost 7 bases, the J end lost 5 bases, and 18 bases lay between the germline ends. The CDR3 extends over 15 amino acids. CDR1 is DFQATT, CDR2 SNEGSKA, per germline (reference sequence). As DNA, the CDR3 is TGCAGTGTTCAGCCCGGGACGGCCGATAATTCACCCCTCCACTTT. Translated, it gives CSVQPGTADNSPLHF.

The chain has TRBV5-1 and TRBJ2-1; TRBD2 might be the D (6 bases). V was shortened by 4 bases and J by 10 bases, with 18 bases between the two germline ends. The CDR3 has 14 residues. CDR1 is SGHRS, CDR2 YFSETQ, per germline. CDR3 DNA sequence: TGCGCCAGCAGCGCGGGACGGACGGGACTGGAGCAGTTCTTC. This translates into CASSAGRTGLEQFF.

The chain couples TRBV19 to TRBJ1-5; 8 bases line up with TRBD1. The CDR3 length is 13 residues. After removal of 10 bases from V and 0 bases from J, the junction contained 2 bases not matched to a gene. From germline, CDR1 is LNHDA and CDR2 SQIVND (reference sequence). The CDR3: CATQGASNQPQHF. The CDR3, as DNA: TGTGCCACCCAGGGGGCTAGCAATCAGCCCCAGCATTTT. The full variable domain, completed using reference TRBV19 and TRBJ1-5, is DGGITQSPKYLFRKEGQNVTLSCEQNLNHDAMYWYRQDPGQGLRLIYYSQIVNDFQKGDIAEGYSVSREKKESFPLTVTSAQKNPTAFYLCATQGASNQPQHFGDGTRLSIL.

This clonotype was recorded many times. J is TRBJ2-7 and V is TRBV7-9; D perhaps matches TRBD1 (5 bases). Germline CDR1 and CDR2: SEHNR and FQNEAQ (reference sequence). V lost 2 bases and J 1 base, leaving 12 bases between the germline ends. The CDR3 runs 15 residues. The chain's CDR3 is CASSLSVTDSYEQYF. CDR3 DNA: TGTGCCAGCAGCTTATCGGTGACAGATTCCTACGAGCAGTACTTC.

The chain is built from TRBV3-1 and TRBJ1-2; D ambiguous. V lost 0 bases and J 8 bases, leaving 13 bases between the germline ends. Germline V gives CDR1 LGHDT, CDR2 YNNKEL (reference sequence). The CDR3 is 14 amino acids. The chain's CDR3 is CASSQDKGLGGYTF. For the CDR3, the DNA is TGTGCCAGCAGCCAAGATAAAGGGCTCGGCGGCTACACCTTC.

This chain uses TRBV7-8 with TRBJ1-2; D is unresolved. This CDR3 is 14 amino acids long. CDR1 is SGHVS, CDR2 FQNEAQ, per germline. Trimming removed 5 bases at V and 1 base at J, with 11 bases between. CDR3 loop: CASSRLGLNYGYTF. The CDR3, as DNA: TGTGCCAGCAGCCGTTTAGGACTTAACTATGGCTACACCTTC.